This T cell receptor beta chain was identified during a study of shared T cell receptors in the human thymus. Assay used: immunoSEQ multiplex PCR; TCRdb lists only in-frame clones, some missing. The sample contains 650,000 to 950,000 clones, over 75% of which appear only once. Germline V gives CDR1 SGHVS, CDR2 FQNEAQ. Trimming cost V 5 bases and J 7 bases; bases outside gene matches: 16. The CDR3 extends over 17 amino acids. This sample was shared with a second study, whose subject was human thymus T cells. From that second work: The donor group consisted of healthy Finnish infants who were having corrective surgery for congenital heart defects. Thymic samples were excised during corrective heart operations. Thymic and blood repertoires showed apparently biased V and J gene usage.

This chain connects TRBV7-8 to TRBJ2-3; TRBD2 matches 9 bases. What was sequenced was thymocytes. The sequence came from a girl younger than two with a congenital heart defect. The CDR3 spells CASSPPDWRGGRYTQYF. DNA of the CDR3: TGTGCCAGCAGCCCCCCTGATTGGCGGGGGGGCCGATATACGCAGTATTTT.